A selection of T cell receptor beta chains follows, all from one sample in a study of response to subunit inactivated influenza vaccine. From the RT-PCR reads, TCRdb called clonotypes with MiXCR, one entry per CDR3 protein. The repertoire holds hundreds of thousands of distinct CDR3 sequences, 15% to 20% seen once, with 2.5% to 3.5% in the top ten. The material was CD4+ T cells sorted from PBMCs, obtained less than 30 months after vaccination. The source of these receptors is a man aged 50 to 69 who received an inactivated influenza vaccine. Both conserved end residues are part of each CDR3. The D gene is left open where the match is weak. Part of the rows lack a size; the others show once, few, many or a class for expanded clones.

clone_size | j_call | d_call | v_call | cdr3_aa | cdr3_nt
few | TRBJ2-5 | NA | TRBV20-1 | CSAEVETQYF | TGCAGTGCCGAGGTAGAGACCCAGTACTTC
many | TRBJ1-5 | TRBD1 | TRBV27 | CASSVTGTGVYSNQPQHF | TGTGCCAGCAGTGTGACCGGGACAGGGGTTTATAGCAATCAGCCCCAGCATTTT
NA | TRBJ2-2 | TRBD1 | TRBV5-1 | CASSEGADTGELFF | TGCGCCAGCAGTGAGGGGGCGGACACCGGGGAGCTGTTTTTT
many | TRBJ1-1 | NA | TRBV5-5 | CASSYQEGRTEAFF | TGTGCCAGCAGCTACCAAGAAGGTCGCACTGAAGCTTTCTTT
few | TRBJ2-7 | NA | TRBV5-1 | CASSWTTGNEAQYF | TGCGCCAGCAGCTGGACCACAGGGAATGAAGCGCAGTACTTC
few | TRBJ2-1 | TRBD2 | TRBV7-8 | CASSSHLAGVYNEQFF | TGTGCCAGCAGCTCCCACCTAGCGGGAGTCTACAATGAGCAGTTCTTC
NA | TRBJ1-2 | NA | TRBV7-9 | CASSLALGYGYTF | TGTGCCAGCAGCTTAGCGCTGGGTTATGGCTACACCTTC
many | TRBJ2-1 | TRBD2 | TRBV3-1 | CASSQEIGPRLAGPLRNEQFF | TGTGCCAGCAGCCAAGAAATAGGCCCCCGCCTAGCGGGACCACTAAGGAATGAGCAGTTCTTC
NA | TRBJ2-1 | TRBD2 | TRBV20-1 | CSARASGSYRNEQFF | TGCAGTGCTAGAGCTAGCGGGAGCTACCGCAATGAGCAGTTCTTC
once | TRBJ1-6 | TRBD1 | TRBV5-1 | CASSGGQPSSYNSPLHF | TGCGCCAGCAGCGGGGGACAGCCGAGCTCCTATAATTCACCCCTCCACTTT
NA | TRBJ1-1 | NA | TRBV5-1 | CASSLAAGAQDTEAFF | TGCGCCAGCAGCTTGGCGGCAGGGGCCCAGGACACTGAAGCTTTCTTT
NA | TRBJ1-2 | NA | TRBV20-1 | CSARVPTVGRSYGYTF | TGCAGTGCTAGAGTACCCACAGTCGGGCGCAGTTATGGCTACACCTTC
few | TRBJ1-5 | TRBD1 | TRBV20-1 | CSARDRNRGSTSQPQHF | TGCAGTGCTAGAGATAGGAACAGGGGGTCGACCAGTCAGCCCCAGCATTTT
few | TRBJ2-1 | NA | TRBV21-1 | CASSPDRGVFNEQFF | TGTGCCAGCAGCCCGGACAGGGGAGTATTCAATGAGCAGTTCTTC
NA | TRBJ2-7 | NA | TRBV5-1 | CASSLMGTLGSEQYF | TGCGCCAGCAGCTTGATGGGGACGCTAGGATCCGAGCAGTACTTC
NA | TRBJ1-6 | TRBD1 | TRBV6-1 | CASTGRDSDSPLHF | TGTGCCAGCACCGGCCGGGACAGTGATTCACCCCTCCACTTT
many | TRBJ2-5 | NA | TRBV12-3/TRBV12-4 | CASSLSPGSGETQYF | TGTGCCAGCAGTTTGTCGCCCGGGAGTGGAGAGACCCAGTACTTC